In its sample, the clone carrying this T cell receptor beta chain was seen a few times. Alongside a J-beta primer mix, a sample-barcoded 5' primer served in a second PCR lasting roughly 7 to 11 cycles. Each sample yielded at least 2.5 million CDR3-containing paired-end reads. TCRdb passed the 5' RACE reads through MiXCR, listing each CDR3 protein once. There are about 1.5 million distinct CDR3 sequences in the sample; approximately 43% occur only once, and less than 5% lies in the top ten. The source of the sample is a study of blood T cells in healthy people across ages. The overall study: Per every two T cells, about one barcoded beta molecule was captured by template switching.

The CDR3 has 17 residues. Germline V gene data show CDR1 as DFQATT and CDR2 as SNEGSKA (reference sequence). V was pared by 3 bases and J by 1 base, with 12 bases of the junction left unmatched. The J gene is TRBJ1-2, the V gene TRBV20-1; 9 bases fit TRBD1. Sequencing input: blood. This receptor was obtained from a woman between 18 and 29 years old in good health. CDR3 residues: CSARQGQGGNVNYGYTF. The CDR3 coding sequence is TGCAGTGCTAGGCAGGGACAGGGCGGTAATGTTAACTATGGCTACACCTTC.